The 8 T cell receptor beta chains given below trace back to one sample, sequenced in a study of cytomegalovirus exposure and HLA in healthy donors. Primers: 60 Vbeta forward and 13 Jbeta reverse. Only in-frame clones appear in the TCRdb table, and some are missing; sequencing was by immunoSEQ multiplex PCR. The table lists around 130,000 clones, 80% of them singletons. The sample was PBMCs. These receptors were taken from a middle-aged man in good health and CMV-seronegative.

The chain has TRBV6-1 and TRBJ1-2; no firm D call. V gave up 0 bases and J gave up 8 bases, with 7 bases separating them. This CDR3 is built from 12 residues. The germline V gene has CDR1 MNHNS and CDR2 SASEGT. The CDR3 bases are TGTGCCAGCAGTGAAGCGCGCGTCGGCTACACCTTC. Amino acids: CASSEARVGYTF.

The J gene is TRBJ2-1, the V gene TRBV30; perhaps TRBD2 as D (5 bases). Trimming stripped 2 bases from V and 6 bases from J, with 17 bases between. The CDR3 has 15 amino acids. The germline V gene has CDR1 GTSNPN and CDR2 SVGIG (reference sequence). The CDR3 region is CAWSNPALGGNEQFF. As DNA, the CDR3 is TGTGCCTGGAGTAATCCGGCCCTCGGAGGCAATGAGCAGTTCTTC.

This clone was seen only a few times. The chain joins TRBV12-5 to TRBJ2-1; D not certain. This CDR3 has 11 amino acids. The V gene's germline CDR1 is LGHNT and CDR2 FRNRAP. The CDR3, as DNA: TGTGCACACTCTACAGAGAATGAGCAGTTCTTC. It specifies CAHSTENEQFF. The entire variable domain, with the rest obtained from reference TRBV12-5 and TRBJ2-1, is as follows: DARVTQTPRHKVTEMGQEVTMRCQPILGHNTVFWYRQTMMQGLELLAYFRNRAPLDDSGMPKDRFSAEMPDATLATLKIQPSEPRDSAVYFCAHSTENEQFFGPGTRLTVL.

The genes are TRBV29-1 and TRBJ1-1; weak D call: TRBD1 (5 bases). The CDR3 is 11 residues long. The germline V gene encodes CDR1 SQVTM and CDR2 ANQGSEA. In DNA, the CDR3 is TGCAGTGGGGGAGGGGAGACTGAAGCTTTCTTT. It is translated as CSGGGETEAFF.

The V call is TRBV27, the J call TRBJ1-5; 8 bases line up with TRBD1. The junction had 12 bases not matched to a gene; V was cut back by 4 bases and J by 4 bases. This CDR3 comprises 17 residues. Germline CDR1 is MNHEY and CDR2 is SMNVEV (reference sequence). CDR3 in amino acids: CASSSKWGQVENQPQHF. In DNA form, the CDR3 reads TGTGCCAGCAGTTCCAAATGGGGACAGGTTGAGAATCAGCCCCAGCATTTT.

V is TRBV7-8 and J is TRBJ1-1; weak D call: TRBD1 (5 bases). This CDR3 spans 14 amino acids. Trimming shortened V by 5 bases and J by 4 bases, and 14 bases separated the two germline ends. Per germline, CDR1 SGHVS and CDR2 FQNEAQ. The CDR3 sequence is CASSPRRGGTEAFF. In DNA form, the CDR3 reads TGTGCCAGCAGCCCACGGCGGGGGGGCACTGAAGCTTTCTTT.

J is TRBJ2-1 and V is TRBV29-1; D is perhaps TRBD2 (5 bases). The CDR3 is 13 residues long. Germline assignment: CDR1 SQVTM and CDR2 ANQGSEA. V was shortened by 8 bases and J by 0 bases, with 11 bases between the two germline ends. CDR3 DNA: TGCAGCTCCGCGGGTAGCTCCTACAATGAGCAGTTCTTC. This gives the protein CSSAGSSYNEQFF.

The chain combines TRBV4-1 with TRBJ2-7; 7 nucleotides line up with TRBD2. Germline trimming cut 4 bases from V and 7 bases from J; bases unmatched to any gene: 10. CDR1 and CDR2 from the germline V gene are MGHRA and YSYEKL. The CDR3 totals 14 residues. The DNA for the CDR3 is TGCGCCAGCAGCCCCGTGGGGGGGACGCTTGAGCAGTACTTC. It translates to CASSPVGGTLEQYF.